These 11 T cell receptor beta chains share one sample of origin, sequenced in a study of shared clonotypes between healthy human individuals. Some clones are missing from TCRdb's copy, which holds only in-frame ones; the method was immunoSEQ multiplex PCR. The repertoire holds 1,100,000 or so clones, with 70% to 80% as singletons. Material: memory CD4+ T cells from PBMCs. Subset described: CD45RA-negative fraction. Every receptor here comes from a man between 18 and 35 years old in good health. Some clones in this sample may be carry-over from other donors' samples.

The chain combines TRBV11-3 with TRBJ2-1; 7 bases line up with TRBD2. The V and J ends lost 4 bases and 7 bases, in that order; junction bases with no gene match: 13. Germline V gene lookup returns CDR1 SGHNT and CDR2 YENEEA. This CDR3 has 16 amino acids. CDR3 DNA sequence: TGTGCCAGCAGCTCCCGTGAGAGGGGCGGGAGTAATGAGCAGTTCTTC. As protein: CASSSRERGGSNEQFF.

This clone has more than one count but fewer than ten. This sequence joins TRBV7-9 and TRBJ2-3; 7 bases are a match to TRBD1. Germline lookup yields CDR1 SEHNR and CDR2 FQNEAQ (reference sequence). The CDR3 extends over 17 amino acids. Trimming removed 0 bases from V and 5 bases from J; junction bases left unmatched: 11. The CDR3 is CASSLAPGTALGDTQYF. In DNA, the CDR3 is TGTGCCAGCAGCTTAGCGCCAGGGACAGCCCTGGGAGATACGCAGTATTTT.

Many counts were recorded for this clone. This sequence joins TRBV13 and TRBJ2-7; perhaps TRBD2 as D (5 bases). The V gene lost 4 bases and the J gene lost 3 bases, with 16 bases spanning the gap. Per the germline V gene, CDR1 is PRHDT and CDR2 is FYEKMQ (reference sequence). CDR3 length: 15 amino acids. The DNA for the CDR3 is TGTGCCAGCAGCTCCATAACTAGACCCTTCTACGAGCAGTACTTC. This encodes CASSSITRPFYEQYF.

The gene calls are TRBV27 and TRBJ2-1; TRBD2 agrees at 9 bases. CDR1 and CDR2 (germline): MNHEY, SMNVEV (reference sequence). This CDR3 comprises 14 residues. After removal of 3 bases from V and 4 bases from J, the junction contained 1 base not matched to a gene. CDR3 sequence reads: CASSFSGSYNEQFF. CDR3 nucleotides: TGTGCCAGCAGTTTTAGCGGGAGTTACAATGAGCAGTTCTTC.

This CDR3 is CASSQTGASPLHF. DNA of the CDR3: TGTGCCAGCAGCCAAACAGGGGCCTCACCCCTCCACTTT. The rearrangement uses TRBV7-9 and TRBJ1-6, with TRBD1 matching over 7 bases. Losses at the gene ends were 5 bases for V and 10 bases for J; bases not matched to a gene: 5. The CDR3 has 13 amino acids. Germline V gene sequence: CDR1 SEHNR, CDR2 FQNEAQ (reference sequence).

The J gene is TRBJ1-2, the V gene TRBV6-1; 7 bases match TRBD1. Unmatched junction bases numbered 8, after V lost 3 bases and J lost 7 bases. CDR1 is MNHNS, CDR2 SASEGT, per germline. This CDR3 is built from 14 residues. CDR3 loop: CASSEFTGVAGYTF. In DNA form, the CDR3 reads TGTGCCAGCAGTGAGTTTACAGGGGTTGCTGGCTACACCTTC.

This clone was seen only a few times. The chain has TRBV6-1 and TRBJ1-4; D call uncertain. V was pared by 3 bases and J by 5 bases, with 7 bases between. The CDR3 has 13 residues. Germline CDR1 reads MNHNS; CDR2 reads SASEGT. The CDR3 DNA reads TGTGCCAGCAGTGATCAGGCGAATGAAAAACTGTTTTTT. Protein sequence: CASSDQANEKLFF.

The CDR3 DNA reads as TGCGCCAGCAGCTTGGACCCACGGACTCGGGGGAGCTATGGCTACACCTTC. Translation gives CASSLDPRTRGSYGYTF. The chain uses TRBV5-1 and TRBJ1-2; possible D gene TRBD1, 5 bases. The CDR3 covers 17 residues. Germline V gene sequence: CDR1 SGHRS, CDR2 YFSETQ. V was shortened by 0 bases and J by 4 bases, with 19 bases between the two germline ends.

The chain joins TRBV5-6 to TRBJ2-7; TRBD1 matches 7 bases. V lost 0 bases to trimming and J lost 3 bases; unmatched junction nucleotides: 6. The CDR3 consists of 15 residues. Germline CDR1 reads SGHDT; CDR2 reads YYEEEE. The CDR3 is CASSLAPGGFYEQYF. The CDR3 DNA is TGTGCCAGCAGCTTGGCCCCAGGGGGTTTCTACGAGCAGTACTTC.

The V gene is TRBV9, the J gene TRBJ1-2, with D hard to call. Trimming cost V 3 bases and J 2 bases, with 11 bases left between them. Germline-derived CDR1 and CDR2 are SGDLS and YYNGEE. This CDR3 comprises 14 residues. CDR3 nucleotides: TGTGCCAGCAGCGGAGCATCGGTGAACTATGGCTACACCTTC. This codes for CASSGASVNYGYTF.

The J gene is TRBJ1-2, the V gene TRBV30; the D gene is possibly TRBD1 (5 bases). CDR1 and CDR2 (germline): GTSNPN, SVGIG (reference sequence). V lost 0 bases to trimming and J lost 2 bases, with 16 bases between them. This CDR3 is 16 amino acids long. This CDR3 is CAWSVAGSESNYGYTF. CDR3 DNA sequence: TGTGCCTGGAGTGTAGCAGGGTCTGAGAGCAACTATGGCTACACCTTC.